The present TCR beta chain was sequenced within a study of spatial heterogeneity in lung cancer. V shed 2 bases and J shed 4 bases, with 8 bases lying between them. Per germline, CDR1 SEHNR and CDR2 FQNEAQ (reference sequence). This CDR3 has 13 amino acids. In the library, each TCR cDNA molecule bore its own unique molecular identifier. In TCRdb, the 5' RACE reads were re-called with MiXCR into one record per CDR3 protein. In the table there are 12,000 or so distinct CDR3 sequences, roughly an eighth of which are singletons. The time point: sample taken at primary tumor resection. Frozen PBMC, nontumor lung or tumor provided whole RNA, which was sequenced unsorted. Ten or more counts support this clonotype.

The material was PBMCs, obtained at surgery. The TCR sequence derives from a female donor with early-stage non-small cell lung cancer. The rearrangement links TRBV7-9 to TRBJ1-2, with D hard to call. This CDR3 is CASSLSEVYGYTF. CDR3 sequence (DNA): TGTGCCAGCAGCTTATCGGAGGTCTATGGCTACACCTTC. Looking up the rest from reference TRBV7-9 and TRBJ1-2 gives the full variable domain: DTGVSQNPRHKITKRGQNVTFRCDPISEHNRLYWYRQTLGQGPEFLTYFQNEAQLEKSRLLSDRFSAERPKGSFSTLEIQRTEQGDSAMYLCASSLSEVYGYTFGSGTRLTVV.